A single sample gave rise to the 2 T cell receptor beta chains below, sequenced in a study of blood T cell repertoires in COVID-19. This table comes from immunoSEQ multiplex PCR, and its TCRdb copy is limited to in-frame clones, with some not included. The table lists about 280,000 clones, roughly 90% of them singletons. The sample comprised peripheral blood. Receptors were obtained from a woman in her 30s with active or convalescent COVID-19.

V and J are TRBV6-2 or TRBV6-3 and TRBJ1-5, with D possibly TRBD1 on 5 matching bases. This CDR3 spans 14 amino acids. Germline CDR1 is MNHEY and CDR2 is SVGEGT. V shed 4 bases and J shed 3 bases, with 10 bases lying between them. The CDR3 DNA follows: TGTGCCAGCAGTTCACGACAGAACAATCAGCCCCAGCATTTT. It yields the protein CASSSRQNNQPQHF.

V and J are TRBV7-2 and TRBJ1-5; D remains unclear. The CDR3 is made up of 14 amino acids. Trimming removed 2 bases at V and 7 bases at J, with 12 bases between. Looked up from germline, CDR1 is SGHTA and CDR2 is FQGNSA. This CDR3 reads CASSLRGLEQPQHF. The CDR3 DNA is TGTGCCAGCAGCTTAAGAGGTCTCGAGCAGCCCCAGCATTTT.